A single sample gave rise to the 2 T cell receptor beta chains below, sequenced in a study of breast tumors, draining lymph nodes, adjacent tissues. TCRdb called the multiplex PCR reads again in MiXCR, with one record for every CDR3 protein. The sample lists 50,000 to 85,000 distinct CDR3 sequences; approximately 40% were seen once. Sample: breast tumor tissue. These receptors came from a female donor with breast cancer. Some clones in this sample may be carry-over from other donors' samples.

The DNA of the CDR3 is TGCAGTGCTAGAAGGCTAGCGGGAGAGGTGTACAATGAGCAGTTCTTC. It encodes CSARRLAGEVYNEQFF. The V and J genes are TRBV20-1 and TRBJ2-1, with 10 bases fitting TRBD2. V lost 2 bases and J lost 4; bases outside the gene matches: 8. Per germline, CDR1 DFQATT and CDR2 SNEGSKA (reference sequence). This CDR3 is built from 16 residues.

This chain connects TRBV11-2 to TRBJ1-1, with a possible D match to TRBD1 (6 bases). Trimming took off 0 bases at V and 4 bases at J, with 12 bases between the two ends. CDR1 and CDR2 (germline): SGHAT, FQNNGV. The CDR3 runs 15 residues. CDR3 region: CASSLDPTGSTEAFF. The CDR3 coding sequence is TGTGCCAGCAGCTTAGACCCTACAGGGTCCACTGAAGCTTTCTTT.